This T cell receptor (beta chain) was documented in a study of shared clonotypes between healthy human individuals. Turning to the study itself: A couple of women and a few men aged 18 to 49 served as donors. Study conclusions and caveats: A small donor pool kept down the genetic and exposure-history diversity that was represented. Sharing across a few donors was seen in around 5.1% of naive CD4 clonotypes. The sampled material consisted only of blood, and tissue repertoires are likely to differ.

V shed 5 bases and J shed 0 bases, with 11 bases lying between them. Germline lookup yields CDR1 SGHTA and CDR2 FQGTGA. CDR3 length: 15 residues. Sequencing was performed with immunoSEQ multiplex PCR; in TCRdb, only in-frame clones are kept and a portion is missing. The profile shows 550,000 to 700,000 clones, 73% of them singletons. With regard to this clone: Its antigen is not known.

The sequenced sample consisted of memory CD4+ T cells sorted from blood. Sample subset: CD45RA-negative fraction. The TCR was taken from a woman in her 30s in good health. This chain joins TRBV7-3 and TRBJ1-5; D is perhaps TRBD1 (5 bases). The CDR3 DNA is TGTGCCAGCAGCCCAACAGGAGATAGCAATCAGCCCCAGCATTTT. Its translation: CASSPTGDSNQPQHF.